This T cell receptor beta chain was sequenced during a study of OX40 agonist ivuxolimab in advanced cancers. Study-wide points: Among the lowest levels of clonal expansion were found in partial responders at 0.1-3.0 mg/kg.

Clones were sequenced by immunoSEQ multiplex PCR, and TCRdb holds only the in-frame ones, with some missing. The table lists fewer than 85,000 clones, around 90% of them singletons. In germline, CDR1 is SGHDN, CDR2 FVKESK. V gave up 8 bases and J gave up 6 bases; unmatched junction bases: 10. The CDR3 loop spans 13 amino acids. About this clone itself: The target antigen is unknown.

The receptor comes from an adult with an advanced solid tumor such as melanoma, head and neck, liver or kidney cancer. The chain combines TRBV14 with TRBJ2-7; 7 bases agree with TRBD1. The material was CD4+ or CD8+ T cells sorted from blood, obtained in a trial of the OX40 agonist ivuxolimab. The CDR3 DNA follows: TGTGCCAGCTGTGACAGGGAATGGGGCGAGCAGTACTTC. This translates into CASCDREWGEQYF.